Below, 27 T cell receptor beta chains from the same sample are listed, as sequenced in a study of identical twins. TCRdb analysed the 5' RACE reads with MiXCR anew, one entry per CDR3 protein. The sample yields around 960,000 distinct CDR3 sequences, about 12% seen once. The same data also went into a second study, on yellow fever vaccine responses in identical twins.

Sequencing was done on a sample of PBMCs. These receptors all stem from a woman aged 18-29 years in good health.

This clonotype was recorded a few times. The chain has TRBV20-1 and TRBJ1-3, with 8 bases fitting TRBD1. There are 14 residues in the CDR3. J gave up 3 bases and V 3 bases, and 4 bases lay outside the gene matches. CDR1 and CDR2 from the germline V gene are DFQATT and SNEGSKA (reference sequence). The CDR3 coding sequence is TGCAGTGCTAGGACAGGGGTCTTTGGAAACACCATATATTTT. Its protein is CSARTGVFGNTIYF.

The table lists this clonotype with a few counts. The chain uses TRBV24-1 and TRBJ2-1; TRBD1 or TRBD2 may be the D gene (5 bases each). This CDR3 has 13 residues. Germline CDR1 reads KGHDR; CDR2 reads SFDVKD. Trimming cost V 4 bases and J 10 bases, with 13 bases left between them. The CDR3 nucleotides read TGTGCCACCAGTGACATCCTCAGGGACGAGCAGTTCTTC. Translation gives CATSDILRDEQFF.

This clonotype showed up just a few times. This CDR3 reads CATNHPGYNEQFF. CDR3 DNA sequence: TGTGCCACCAACCATCCTGGTTACAATGAGCAGTTCTTC. The rearrangement joins TRBV10-3 to TRBJ2-1, with no clear D. The V gene lost 10 bases and the J gene lost 4 bases, with 14 bases spanning the gap. The CDR3 runs 13 residues. Germline V gene sequence: CDR1 ENHRY, CDR2 SYGVKD.

The chain couples TRBV3-1 to TRBJ2-5; 9 bases map to TRBD2. Looked up from germline, CDR1 is LGHDT and CDR2 is YNNKEL (reference sequence). The junction had 1 base not matched to a gene; V was cut back by 2 bases and J by 9 bases. This CDR3 comprises 12 residues. The CDR3 coding sequence is TGTGCCAGCAGCCAACGCGGGGGGGCCCAGTACTTC. Residues: CASSQRGGAQYF.

V usage is TRBV6-5 and J usage is TRBJ2-2, with D possibly TRBD2 on 5 matching bases. CDR1 is MNHEY, CDR2 SVGAGI, per germline. The V gene lost 2 bases and the J gene lost 2 bases, with 9 bases spanning the gap. CDR3 length equals 15 residues. The CDR3 DNA follows: TGTGCCAGCAGTTACAATCGGGGAAACACCGGGGAGCTGTTTTTT. Its translation: CASSYNRGNTGELFF.

This clonotype was observed at least ten times. The genes are TRBV5-5 and TRBJ2-1; TRBD2 agrees at 14 bases. V lost 0 bases, J lost 0 bases, and 8 bases stayed unmatched. This CDR3 has 20 residues. Germline values: CDR1 SGHKS, CDR2 YYEKEE (reference sequence). The CDR3 reads CASSLVGLAGDGSSYNEQFF. CDR3 nucleotides: TGTGCCAGCAGCTTGGTGGGACTAGCGGGAGATGGGAGCTCCTACAATGAGCAGTTCTTC.

This clonotype has more than one count but fewer than ten. The rearrangement uses TRBV6-1 and TRBJ2-7; 8 bases map to TRBD1. V was pared by 10 bases and J by 4 bases, with 12 bases of the junction left unmatched. Germline V gives CDR1 MNHNS, CDR2 SASEGT. This CDR3 contains 14 residues. Here the CDR3 DNA reads TGTGCCACCACACCACGACAGGGGCATTACGAGCAGTACGTC. Translation: CATTPRQGHYEQYV.

The genes are TRBV20-1 and TRBJ1-1; D possibly corresponds to TRBD1 (5 bases). Trimming removed 2 bases from V and 7 bases from J, with 8 bases in between. There are 11 residues in the CDR3. Germline V gene data show CDR1 as DFQATT and CDR2 as SNEGSKA (reference sequence). The CDR3 DNA reads as TGCAGTGCTAGATGGGGGGGTGAAGCTTTCTTT. Its protein product is CSARWGGEAFF.

The sample holds a few counts of this clonotype. The chain is built from TRBV4-1 and TRBJ2-7, with D perhaps being TRBD1 or TRBD2 (6 bases each). In germline, CDR1 is MGHRA, CDR2 YSYEKL. CDR3 length: 13 residues. Trimming removed 5 bases from V and 6 bases from J, with 14 bases in between. CDR3 nucleotide sequence: TGCGCCAGCAGCTCGGGGGCTTCGTCCGAGCAGTACGTC. Its protein is CASSSGASSEQYV.

This clonotype turned up a few times. Written as DNA, the CDR3 is TGTGCCAGCAGCTTAGATCGGGGTAGCGGGAGACACGAGCAGTACTTC. Its protein is CASSLDRGSGRHEQYF. The rearrangement joins TRBV11-2 to TRBJ2-7, with 9 bases that match TRBD2. CDR1 and CDR2 from the germline V gene are SGHAT and FQNNGV. The CDR3 loop spans 16 amino acids. V shed 0 bases and J 5 bases; nucleotides not matched to a gene: 8.

The sample holds a few counts of this clonotype. This chain connects TRBV20-1 to TRBJ2-5, with 7 bases identical to TRBD2. CDR1 is DFQATT and CDR2 is SNEGSKA in the germline V gene (reference sequence). CDR3 length: 14 residues. The V segment lost 0 bases and the J segment 4 bases; nucleotides outside the gene matches: 5. Here the CDR3 DNA reads TGCAGTGCTAGAGATGGGACTATAGGAGAGACCCAGTACTTC. It encodes CSARDGTIGETQYF.

This clonotype was observed once. This rearrangement joins TRBV3-1 to TRBJ1-2; tentative D call: TRBD1 (6 bases). The CDR3 is made up of 17 amino acids. The V end was cut by 8 bases, the J end by 6 bases, with 28 bases between. From germline, CDR1 is LGHDT and CDR2 YNNKEL (reference sequence). CDR3 bases: TGTGCCAGCTGGGGACCCACAGGGAAGGTCTCTCGGGATGGCTACACCTTC. It translates to CASWGPTGKVSRDGYTF.

This clonotype was counted a few times. This rearrangement joins TRBV7-3 to TRBJ2-1; D gene unclear. Germline assignment: CDR1 SGHTA and CDR2 FQGTGA. The CDR3 has 16 amino acids. Trimming removed 5 bases from V and 0 bases from J, with 14 bases in between. The CDR3 is CASSQEYTSSYNEQFF. CDR3 nucleotides: TGTGCCAGCAGCCAAGAATATACAAGCTCCTACAATGAGCAGTTCTTC.

This chain joins TRBV20-1 and TRBJ2-7; 11 positions match TRBD1. This CDR3 has 15 residues. Germline CDR1 DFQATT, CDR2 SNEGSKA (reference sequence). J was trimmed by 1 base and V by 3 bases; bases with no gene match: 5. The CDR3 DNA is TGCAGTGCTAGGCCCGGGACAGGGGGATCCTACGAGCAGTACGTC. Protein: CSARPGTGGSYEQYV.

This clonotype showed up just a few times. The V gene is TRBV19, the J gene TRBJ2-3, with D perhaps matching TRBD2 (5 bases). Trimming shortened V by 1 base and J by 0 bases, and 17 bases separated the two germline ends. The CDR3 sequence is 18 residues long. Per germline, CDR1 LNHDA and CDR2 SQIVND (reference sequence). In DNA, the CDR3 is TGTGCCAGTAGTATAGCTCTCCACGTCGGGGATAGCACAGATACGCAGTATTTT. Its protein product is CASSIALHVGDSTDTQYF.

This clonotype was counted many times. The V and J genes are TRBV6-1 and TRBJ1-5; 7 nucleotides align to TRBD1. Trimming removed 6 bases from V and 7 bases from J; junction bases left unmatched: 6. Germline lookup yields CDR1 MNHNS and CDR2 SASEGT. The length of the CDR3 is 13 residues. The CDR3 nucleotides read TGTGCCAGCAGCCAGAACAGGGGCCAGCCCCAGCATTTT. It encodes CASSQNRGQPQHF.

This clonotype occurred many times. V gene TRBV20-1 combines with J gene TRBJ2-3, with a possible D match to TRBD1 (5 bases). The CDR3 is 10 amino acids. Germline V gene sequence: CDR1 DFQATT, CDR2 SNEGSKA (reference sequence). The CDR3 is CRTGTDTQYF. CDR3 nucleotide sequence: TGCAGGACAGGCACAGATACGCAGTATTTT.

The genes are TRBV4-1 and TRBJ2-6; 8 bases align to TRBD1. V was pared by 2 bases and J by 2 bases, with 2 bases of the junction left unmatched. The CDR3 consists of 16 residues. Germline values: CDR1 MGHRA, CDR2 YSYEKL. The CDR3 loop reads CASSQNRGTGANVLTF. CDR3 DNA: TGCGCCAGCAGCCAAAACAGGGGGACTGGGGCCAACGTCCTGACTTTC.

The V call is TRBV6-1, the J call TRBJ1-1, with 7 bases lining up with TRBD1. J gave up 0 bases and V 8 bases, and 6 bases lay outside the gene matches. The germline V gene has CDR1 MNHNS and CDR2 SASEGT. This CDR3 region has 14 residues. CDR3 nucleotide sequence: TGTGCCAGCGCGACCGACAGGGTGAACACTGAAGCTTTCTTT. Protein: CASATDRVNTEAFF.

This clonotype was seen a handful of times. This sequence joins TRBV20-1 and TRBJ2-7; perhaps TRBD2 as D (6 bases). V was clipped by 3 bases and J by 4 bases, with 13 bases between them. Germline assignment: CDR1 DFQATT and CDR2 SNEGSKA (reference sequence). This CDR3 region has 13 residues. CDR3 residues: CSARHPGLYEQYV. The CDR3 bases are TGCAGTGCTAGGCACCCGGGACTTTACGAGCAGTACGTC.

A few counts support this clonotype. The chain has TRBV5-1 and TRBJ2-3, with TRBD1 matching 8 bases. The CDR3 loop spans 14 amino acids. Losses at the gene ends were 4 bases for V and 3 bases for J; bases not matched to a gene: 4. Germline V CDR1 and CDR2: SGHRS, YFSETQ. The CDR3 loop reads CASSIGQGTDTQYF. The CDR3 DNA sequence: TGCGCCAGCAGCATCGGACAGGGTACAGATACGCAGTATTTT.

This chain uses TRBV12-3 or TRBV12-4 with TRBJ2-5; the D is unclear. V was pared by 8 bases and J by 0 bases, with 7 bases between. The CDR3 is 12 residues long. The CDR3 DNA follows: TGTGCCAGCGCGGAGTACCAAGAGACCCAGTACTTC. This encodes CASAEYQETQYF.

Only a few counts were recorded for this clonotype. The rearrangement links TRBV2 to TRBJ2-7; no firm D call. The germline gives CDR1 SNHLY, CDR2 FYNNEI. The CDR3 consists of 14 residues. V lost 7 bases, J lost 1 base, and 14 bases lay in between. For the CDR3, the DNA is TGTGCCAGCACATTAAACTCGAATTCCTACGAGCAGTACGTC. Its protein product is CASTLNSNSYEQYV.

This chain uses TRBV3-1 with TRBJ2-5, with a possible D match to TRBD1 (5 bases). CDR1 and CDR2 (germline): LGHDT, YNNKEL (reference sequence). The germline V and J ends were trimmed by 1 base and 0 bases, with 6 bases remaining between them. The CDR3 spans 14 residues. The CDR3 spells CASSQGTNQETQYF. The CDR3 region has the DNA TGTGCCAGCAGCCAAGGGACAAACCAAGAGACCCAGTACTTC.

This clonotype appeared many times. The chain is built from TRBV12-3 or TRBV12-4 and TRBJ2-2, with D maybe TRBD2 (6 bases). Trimming shortened V by 11 bases and J by 3 bases, and 22 bases separated the two germline ends. CDR3 length equals 16 residues. CDR3 sequence: CASHPGRTTYTGELFF. CDR3 coding DNA: TGTGCCTCCCATCCGGGACGGACTACGTACACCGGGGAGCTGTTTTTT.

This clonotype was counted at least ten times. The chain has TRBV28 and TRBJ2-7; D might be TRBD1 or TRBD2, each matching 5 bases. This CDR3 spans 13 amino acids. Trimming shortened V by 4 bases and J by 4 bases, and 11 bases separated the two germline ends. The V gene's germline CDR1 is MDHEN and CDR2 SYDVKM. DNA of the CDR3: TGTGCCAGCAGTTGGGGACCGTCTTACGAGCAGTACTTC. Protein sequence: CASSWGPSYEQYF.

This chain links TRBV10-2 with TRBJ2-5; 8 positions agree with TRBD2. There are 14 residues in the CDR3. The germline CDR1 and CDR2 sequences are WSHSY and SAAADI. J was trimmed by 0 bases and V by 5 bases; bases with no gene match: 2. The CDR3 DNA is TGCGCCAGCAGTCGGGGGGGGTACCAAGAGACCCAGTACTTC. Translating gives CASSRGGYQETQYF.